This T cell receptor beta chain was documented in a study of cytomegalovirus exposure and HLA in healthy donors. Across the whole study: Early release data held 85 million or so unique TCRs from HLA-typed donors. General observations from the study: Cytomegalovirus status, reportedly, was diagnosed with high specificity and sensitivity by the classifier.

Concerning this clone: Its antigen is as yet unknown.

Donors were nominally healthy when sampled, though unrecorded immune exposures were likely. Germline V gene sequence: CDR1 MGHRA, CDR2 YSYEKL. This CDR3 has 15 amino acids. Trimming took 2 bases from V and 4 from J; bases not matched to a gene: 8. PCR amplification relied on 60 Vbeta primers (plus 13 Jbeta primers). The method was immunoSEQ multiplex PCR; TCRdb's version includes in-frame clones alone and lacks a portion of them. The table lists around 100,000 clones, over 70% of them singletons. The sequenced material came from PBMCs. The clonotype comes from a man aged 50 to 60 in good health and CMV-seronegative. The chain is built from TRBV4-1 and TRBJ2-7, with 7 bases matching TRBD1. The DNA of the CDR3 is TGCGCCAGCAGCCAACTCGACAGGGTATCGTACGAGCAGTACTTC. It yields the protein CASSQLDRVSYEQYF.